This T cell receptor beta chain was obtained from a study of CD8 T cells in Susac syndrome. About the study: Each patient with Susac syndrome, at the time of blood draw, was therapy-naive, on corticosteroids, or on intravenous immunoglobulin alone. General study findings and limits: Clonal expansion was not observed in the Susac syndrome CD4+ T cell repertoires.

Concerning this clonotype itself: Its specificity is unknown.

The V segment lost 4 bases and the J segment 2 bases; nucleotides outside the gene matches: 4. CDR3 length: 14 amino acids. Germline V gene data show CDR1 as SGHRS and CDR2 as YFSETQ. An input of about 0.5 to 1 ug of RNA was subjected to reverse transcription using random hexamers. TCRdb used MiXCR to reprocess the immunoSEQ multiplex PCR reads, holding one entry per CDR3 protein. The sample includes roughly 150,000 distinct CDR3 sequences, almost 96% of them seen just once. The sequence derives from a human donor with Susac syndrome. The sequenced sample was CD4+ T cells from PBMCs. The genes are TRBV5-1 and TRBJ1-1, with 8 nucleotides matching TRBD1. The CDR3 DNA sequence: TGCGCCAGCAGCGCGGGACAGGTAAACACTGAAGCTTTCTTT. This codes for CASSAGQVNTEAFF.